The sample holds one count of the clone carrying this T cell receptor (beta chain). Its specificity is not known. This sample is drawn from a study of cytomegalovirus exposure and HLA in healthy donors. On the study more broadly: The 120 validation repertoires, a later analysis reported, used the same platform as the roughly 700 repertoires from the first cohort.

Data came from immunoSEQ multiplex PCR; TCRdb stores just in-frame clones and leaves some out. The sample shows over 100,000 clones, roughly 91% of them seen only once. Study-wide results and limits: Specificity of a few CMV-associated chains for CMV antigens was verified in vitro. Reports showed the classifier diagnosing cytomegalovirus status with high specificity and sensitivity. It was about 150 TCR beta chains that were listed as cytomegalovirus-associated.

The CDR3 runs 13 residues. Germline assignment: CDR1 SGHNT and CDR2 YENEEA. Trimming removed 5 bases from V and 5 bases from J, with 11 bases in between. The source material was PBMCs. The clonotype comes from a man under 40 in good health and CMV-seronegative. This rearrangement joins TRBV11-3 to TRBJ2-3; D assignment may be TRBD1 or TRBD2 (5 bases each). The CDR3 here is CASSLGAGDTQYF. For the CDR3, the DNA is TGTGCCAGCAGCCTAGGGGCGGGAGATACGCAGTATTTT.